These 21 T cell receptor beta chains were all obtained from the same sample, sequenced in a study of T cell responses to AZD1222 COVID-19 vaccine. The protocol was immunoSEQ multiplex PCR, while the TCRdb copy is restricted to in-frame clones and leaves out a portion. The sample lists some 150,000 clones; 92% were seen once. The input for sequencing was peripheral blood, taken 28 days after the second AZD1222 dose. Receptor source: an adult who received the AZD1222 COVID-19 vaccine.

V is TRBV7-2 and J is TRBJ1-2; D unresolved. V was clipped by 2 bases and J by 4 bases, with 8 bases between them. The CDR3 runs 13 residues. Germline V gene sequence: CDR1 SGHTA, CDR2 FQGNSA. CDR3 sequence: CASSLQQLYGYTF. The DNA for the CDR3 is TGTGCCAGCAGCTTACAACAGCTCTATGGCTACACCTTC. The entire variable domain, with the rest obtained from reference TRBV7-2 and TRBJ1-2, is as follows: GAGVSQSPSNKVTEKGKDVELRCDPISGHTALYWYRQSLGQGLEFLIYFQGNSAPDKSGLPSDRFSAERTGGSVSTLTIQRTQQEDSAVYLCASSLQQLYGYTFGSGTRLTVV.

CDR3 loop: CASSLRQLNSPLHF. CDR3 bases: TGCGCCAGCAGCTTGCGACAGTTGAATTCACCCCTCCACTTT. This rearrangement joins TRBV5-1 to TRBJ1-6, with D tentatively TRBD1 (5 bases). Per the germline V gene, CDR1 is SGHRS and CDR2 is YFSETQ. The CDR3 runs to 14 residues. V was clipped by 1 base and J by 7 bases, with 9 bases between them.

The genes are TRBV7-9 and TRBJ1-2; D is unresolved. CDR1 is SEHNR, CDR2 FQNEAQ, per germline (reference sequence). The germline V and J ends were trimmed by 4 bases and 12 bases, with 18 bases remaining between them. The CDR3 spans 13 residues. CDR3 in amino acids: CASSSAGSSQNTF. For the CDR3, the DNA is TGTGCCAGCAGCTCCGCCGGGTCTAGTCAAAACACCTTC. Filled out from reference TRBV7-9 and TRBJ1-2, the complete variable domain reads DTGVSQNPRHKITKRGQNVTFRCDPISEHNRLYWYRQTLGQGPEFLTYFQNEAQLEKSRLLSDRFSAERPKGSFSTLEIQRTEQGDSAMYLCASSSAGSSQNTFGSGTRLTVV.

This chain connects TRBV18 to TRBJ1-2; D might be TRBD1 (6 bases). The germline gives CDR1 KGHSH, CDR2 LQKENI. The CDR3 is 17 amino acids. V lost 3 bases to trimming and J lost 4 bases, with 21 bases between them. CDR3 DNA: TGTGCCAGCTCACCCCAGAGGAACAGGGCCGGGAGCTATGGCTACACCTTC. Amino acid sequence: CASSPQRNRAGSYGYTF.

The chain combines TRBV7-2 with TRBJ2-3; D call uncertain. The germline V gene encodes CDR1 SGHTA and CDR2 FQGNSA. The V end lost 1 base, the J end lost 0 bases, and 11 bases lay between the germline ends. The CDR3 has 16 residues. The DNA for the CDR3 is TGTGCCAGCAGCTTAGGGGTAGACCTTAGCACAGATACGCAGTATTTT. It specifies CASSLGVDLSTDTQYF.

The genes are TRBV13 and TRBJ2-5; no clear D. Germline V gene lookup returns CDR1 PRHDT and CDR2 FYEKMQ (reference sequence). CDR3 length: 14 amino acids. V was pared by 5 bases and J by 5 bases, with 15 bases between. The chain's CDR3 is CASSTARRAETQYF. The CDR3 nucleotides read TGTGCCAGCAGCACGGCGAGAAGGGCGGAGACCCAGTACTTC.

CDR3 nucleotides: TGTGCCAGCTCACCACCGAATAGTCGGCCCTACAATGAGCAGTTCTTC. Translation gives CASSPPNSRPYNEQFF. The J gene is TRBJ2-1, the V gene TRBV18; D call uncertain. The germline gives CDR1 KGHSH, CDR2 LQKENI. Trimming shortened V by 0 bases and J by 2 bases, and 11 bases separated the two germline ends. CDR3 length: 16 amino acids.

The chain has TRBV18 and TRBJ1-3, with no clear D. V lost 3 bases and J 0 bases, leaving 12 bases between the germline ends. The CDR3 contains 16 residues. Germline V gives CDR1 KGHSH, CDR2 LQKENI. The CDR3 sequence: CASSPREGSSGNTIYF. CDR3 DNA sequence: TGTGCCAGCTCACCTAGGGAAGGGAGCTCTGGAAACACCATATATTTT.

This chain links TRBV6-5 with TRBJ1-3, with D unclear. This CDR3 has 15 residues. Per the germline V gene, CDR1 is MNHEY and CDR2 is SVGAGI. The V gene lost 2 bases and the J gene lost 3 bases, with 11 bases spanning the gap. CDR3: CASSYARAGGNTIYF. CDR3 in DNA: TGTGCCAGCAGTTACGCCCGAGCGGGTGGAAACACCATATATTTT.

The V call is TRBV28, the J call TRBJ1-6; 9 nucleotides align to TRBD1. CDR3 length equals 15 residues. V shed 3 bases and J 7 bases; nucleotides not matched to a gene: 4. CDR1 is MDHEN and CDR2 is SYDVKM in the germline V gene. The CDR3 DNA reads TGTGCCAGCAGTTTCGACAGGGGGGAGAATTCACCCCTCCACTTT. Encoded protein: CASSFDRGENSPLHF.

The chain is built from TRBV6-5 and TRBJ1-3; TRBD1 might be the D (5 bases). Germline V gives CDR1 MNHEY, CDR2 SVGAGI. The V end was cut by 0 bases, the J end by 1 base, with 10 bases between. The CDR3 is 16 amino acids. The CDR3: CASSYSRGSSGNTIYF. In DNA, the CDR3 is TGTGCCAGCAGTTACTCGCGGGGGAGTTCTGGAAACACCATATATTTT.

V gene TRBV7-9 combines with J gene TRBJ1-1; the match to TRBD1 covers 10 bases. The CDR3 length is 15 residues. The V segment lost 4 bases and the J segment 4 bases; nucleotides outside the gene matches: 6. Germline V gene data show CDR1 as SEHNR and CDR2 as FQNEAQ (reference sequence). The CDR3 nucleotides are TGTGCCAGCAGCTCCGCCGGGACAGGGGTCACTGAAGCTTTCTTT. It encodes CASSSAGTGVTEAFF.

V usage is TRBV6-5 and J usage is TRBJ1-3; no firm D call. CDR1 and CDR2 (germline): MNHEY, SVGAGI. CDR3 length equals 15 residues. Deletions cut 6 bases from V and 8 bases from J, with 20 bases between. The CDR3 protein is CASSDWVTSTDTIYF. The DNA of the CDR3 is TGTGCCAGCAGCGATTGGGTTACTTCAACGGACACCATATATTTT.

The chain links TRBV18 to TRBJ2-5, with TRBD1 identical over 8 bases. Trimming took 3 bases from V and 4 from J; bases not matched to a gene: 10. The CDR3 has 16 residues. CDR1 is KGHSH, CDR2 LQKENI, per germline. The CDR3 reads CASSPAGTGGGETQYF. The CDR3 coding sequence is TGTGCCAGCTCACCGGCGGGGACAGGTGGTGGAGAGACCCAGTACTTC. Supplemented by reference TRBV18 and TRBJ2-5, the full variable domain reads NAGVMQNPRHLVRRRGQEARLRCSPMKGHSHVYWYRQLPEEGLKFMVYLQKENIIDESGMPKERFSAEFPKEGPSILRIQQVVRGDSAAYFCASSPAGTGGGETQYFGPGTRLLVL.

This sequence joins TRBV19 and TRBJ1-5; no clear D. Deletions cut 3 bases from V and 2 bases from J, with 8 bases between. Germline V CDR1 and CDR2: LNHDA, SQIVND (reference sequence). CDR3 size: 14 residues. The CDR3 DNA reads TGTGCCAGTAGTATCCCGACACGCAATCAGCCCCAGCATTTT. Protein product: CASSIPTRNQPQHF.

This sequence joins TRBV4-3 and TRBJ2-7; maybe TRBD1 (6 bases). The germline CDR1 and CDR2 sequences are LGHNA and YSLEER. V was cut by 1 base and J by 1 base, with 14 bases left in between. The CDR3 spans 16 residues. The DNA for the CDR3 is TGCGCCAGCAGCCAAGCGGTCAACAGGGTTTCCTACGAGCAGTACTTC. This gives the protein CASSQAVNRVSYEQYF.

This chain uses TRBV19 with TRBJ1-1, with TRBD1 matching 7 bases. The CDR3 runs to 15 residues. The ends lost 5 bases at V and 5 bases at J; junction bases unmatched: 11. CDR1 is LNHDA and CDR2 is SQIVND in the germline V gene (reference sequence). The CDR3 region has the DNA TGTGCCAGTAGTCCCCGACAGGGCTCTCGGACTGAAGCTTTCTTT. Translation gives CASSPRQGSRTEAFF. The full variable domain, completed using reference TRBV19 and TRBJ1-1, is DGGITQSPKYLFRKEGQNVTLSCEQNLNHDAMYWYRQDPGQGLRLIYYSQIVNDFQKGDIAEGYSVSREKKESFPLTVTSAQKNPTAFYLCASSPRQGSRTEAFFGQGTRLTVV.

This chain links TRBV6-5 with TRBJ1-1; D unresolved. This CDR3 comprises 16 residues. The ends were cut back, 0 bases at V and 1 base at J, with 12 bases in the middle. Germline V gene lookup returns CDR1 MNHEY and CDR2 SVGAGI. The DNA of the CDR3 is TGTGCCAGCAGTTACTCGATAGCCGGGTGGAACACTGAAGCTTTCTTT. Translating gives CASSYSIAGWNTEAFF.

The rearrangement uses TRBV19 and TRBJ2-1; the match to TRBD1 covers 8 bases. This CDR3 has 16 residues. Looked up from germline, CDR1 is LNHDA and CDR2 is SQIVND (reference sequence). V lost 5 bases, J lost 5 bases, and 11 bases stayed unmatched. The CDR3 reads CASSGLGRGPNNEQFF. The CDR3 coding sequence is TGTGCCAGTAGTGGGTTAGGCAGGGGGCCCAACAATGAGCAGTTCTTC.

The J gene is TRBJ2-1, the V gene TRBV24-1; 8 bases are shared with TRBD2. The V gene end was trimmed by 9 bases and the J gene end by 8 bases; junction bases not matched to a gene: 11. Germline V gene data show CDR1 as KGHDR and CDR2 as SFDVKD. The CDR3 covers 14 residues. The CDR3 DNA sequence: TGTGCCACCCGCGGCCAGCGGGAGTTCGATGAGCAGTTCTTC. It encodes CATRGQREFDEQFF.

This clone came up once. The genes are TRBV30 and TRBJ1-1; maybe TRBD1 (6 bases). The germline V and J ends were trimmed by 3 bases and 1 base, with 12 bases remaining between them. CDR3 length: 14 residues. Germline V gene data show CDR1 as GTSNPN and CDR2 as SVGIG (reference sequence). CDR3 in amino acids: CAWSQGIQNTEAFF. The CDR3 DNA is TGTGCCTGGAGCCAGGGGATACAGAACACTGAAGCTTTCTTT.